This T cell receptor beta chain was sequenced in a study of shared clonotypes between healthy human individuals. Only in-frame clones appear in the TCRdb table, and some are missing; sequencing was by immunoSEQ multiplex PCR. The sample has under 2.5 million clones, 80% to 95% seen once. The sample holds one count of this clone. This CDR3 contains 15 residues. V was pared by 8 bases and J by 6 bases, with 19 bases between. CDR1 is MNHNS and CDR2 is SASEGT in the germline V gene. This TCR was recovered from a man aged 18 to 30 in good health. Some clones in this sample may be carry-over from other donors' samples. The chain recombines TRBV6-1 with TRBJ1-4; TRBD1 is a possible D gene (5 bases). The sample taken for sequencing was naive CD4+ T cells from PBMCs. This sample's subset: CD45RA+ positively selected. The CDR3 region has the DNA TGTGCCAGCGTTCCGATCGCGGGGGGGGATGAAAAACTGTTTTTT. Translating gives CASVPIAGGDEKLFF.